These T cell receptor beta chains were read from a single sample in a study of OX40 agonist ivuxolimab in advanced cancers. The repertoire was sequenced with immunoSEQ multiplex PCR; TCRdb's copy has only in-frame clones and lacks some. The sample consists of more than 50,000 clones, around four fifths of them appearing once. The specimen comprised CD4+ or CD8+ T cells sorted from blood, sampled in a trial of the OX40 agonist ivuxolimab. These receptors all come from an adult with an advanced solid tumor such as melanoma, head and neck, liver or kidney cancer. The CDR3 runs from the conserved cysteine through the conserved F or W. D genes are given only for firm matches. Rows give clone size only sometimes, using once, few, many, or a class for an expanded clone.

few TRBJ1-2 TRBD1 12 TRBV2 CAIMTGAGGYTF TGTGCCATCATGACAGGGGCTGGTGGCTACACCTTC
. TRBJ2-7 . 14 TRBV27 CASSFAGRFYEQYF TGTGCCAGCAGTTTCGCCGGCAGGTTCTACGAGCAGTACTTC
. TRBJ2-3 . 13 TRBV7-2 CASSSFSTDTQYF TGTGCCAGCAGCTCCTTTAGCACAGATACGCAGTATTTT
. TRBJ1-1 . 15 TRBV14 CASSQSGGWNTEAFF TGTGCCAGCAGCCAATCTGGGGGCTGGAACACTGAAGCTTTCTTT
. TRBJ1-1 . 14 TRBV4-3 CASSQGVPDTEAFF TGCGCCAGCAGCCAAGGGGTTCCAGACACTGAAGCTTTCTTT
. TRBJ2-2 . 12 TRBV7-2 CASSLGRGQLFF TGTGCCAGCAGCTTAGGGCGGGGGCAGCTGTTTTTT
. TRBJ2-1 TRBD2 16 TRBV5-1 CASSLGASGLRDEQFF TGCGCCAGCAGCTTGGGAGCTAGCGGCCTTAGAGATGAGCAGTTCTTC
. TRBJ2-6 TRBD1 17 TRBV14 CASSQTRGYSGANVLTF TGTGCCAGCAGCCAAACCAGGGGGTACTCTGGGGCCAACGTCCTGACTTTC
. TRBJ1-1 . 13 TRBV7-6 CASSLGSNTEAFF TGTGCCAGCAGCTTAGGGTCGAACACTGAAGCTTTCTTT
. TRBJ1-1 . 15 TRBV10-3 CAISESDSRSTEAFF TGTGCCATCAGTGAGTCGGACAGTAGAAGTACTGAAGCTTTCTTT
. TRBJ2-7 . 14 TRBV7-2 CASSLGGAPYEQYF TGTGCCAGCAGCTTAGGTGGGGCCCCCTACGAGCAGTACTTC
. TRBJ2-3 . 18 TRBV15 CATSRGSGGWDILDTQYF TGTGCCACCAGCAGAGGATCCGGAGGGTGGGACATTCTAGATACGCAGTATTTT
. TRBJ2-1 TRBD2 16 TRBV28 CASSSMLAEAYNEQFF TGTGCCAGCAGTTCGATGCTAGCGGAGGCCTACAATGAGCAGTTCTTC
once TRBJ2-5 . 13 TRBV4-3 CASSQVRGETQYF TGCGCCAGCAGCCAAGTTCGGGGAGAGACCCAGTACTTC
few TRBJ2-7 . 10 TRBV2 CASRDYEQYF TGTGCCAGCAGGGACTACGAGCAGTACTTC
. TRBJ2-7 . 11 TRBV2 CASTFIQEQYF TGTGCCAGCACCTTTATTCAGGAGCAGTACTTC
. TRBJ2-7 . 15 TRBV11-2 CASSSNGGLDYEQYF TGTGCCAGCAGTTCAAACGGGGGGCTCGACTACGAGCAGTACTTC
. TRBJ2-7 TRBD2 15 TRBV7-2 CASSSRTSAAYEQYF TGTGCCAGCAGCAGTCGGACTAGCGCTGCCTACGAGCAGTACTTC
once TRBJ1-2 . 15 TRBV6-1 CASTEAGPLGYGYTF TGTGCCAGCACCGAAGCCGGGCCTCTAGGCTATGGCTACACCTTC
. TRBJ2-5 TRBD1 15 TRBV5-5 CASSRQGVGVETQYF TGTGCCAGCAGCCGACAGGGGGTGGGAGTGGAGACCCAGTACTTC
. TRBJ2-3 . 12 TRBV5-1 CASSLDTDTQYF TGCGCCAGCAGCTTGGATACAGATACGCAGTATTTT
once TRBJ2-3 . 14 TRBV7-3 CASSLGGNTDTQYF TGTGCCAGCAGCTTAGGCGGGAATACAGATACGCAGTATTTT
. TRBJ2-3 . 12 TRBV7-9 CASSFGGDTQYF TGTGCCAGCAGCTTCGGAGGGGATACGCAGTATTTT
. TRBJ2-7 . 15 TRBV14 CASSHHSDNYYEQYF TGTGCCAGCAGCCATCATTCAGACAACTACTACGAGCAGTACTTC
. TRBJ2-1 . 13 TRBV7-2 CASSSPGVRDMFF TGTGCCAGCAGCTCCCCGGGGGTGCGGGATATGTTCTTC
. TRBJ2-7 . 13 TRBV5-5 CASSLSLTSEQYF TGTGCCAGCAGCTTGTCTCTGACGAGCGAGCAGTACTTC
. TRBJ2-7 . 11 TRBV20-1 CSARTPGEQYF TGCAGTGCTAGAACACCCGGCGAGCAGTACTTC
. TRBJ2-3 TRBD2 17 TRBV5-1 CASSHTTSGISTDTQYF TGCGCCAGCAGCCACACGACTAGCGGAATATCCACAGATACGCAGTATTTT
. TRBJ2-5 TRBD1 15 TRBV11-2 CASSLGQPEGETQYF TGTGCCAGCAGCTTGGGACAGCCCGAGGGGGAGACCCAGTACTTC
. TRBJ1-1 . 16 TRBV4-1 CASSHLPGQGDTEAFF TGCGCCAGCAGCCACCTACCCGGGCAGGGTGACACTGAAGCTTTCTTT
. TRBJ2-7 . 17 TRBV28 CASSLLQSDRTAYEQYF TGTGCCAGCAGTTTACTCCAATCTGACAGGACCGCCTACGAGCAGTACTTC